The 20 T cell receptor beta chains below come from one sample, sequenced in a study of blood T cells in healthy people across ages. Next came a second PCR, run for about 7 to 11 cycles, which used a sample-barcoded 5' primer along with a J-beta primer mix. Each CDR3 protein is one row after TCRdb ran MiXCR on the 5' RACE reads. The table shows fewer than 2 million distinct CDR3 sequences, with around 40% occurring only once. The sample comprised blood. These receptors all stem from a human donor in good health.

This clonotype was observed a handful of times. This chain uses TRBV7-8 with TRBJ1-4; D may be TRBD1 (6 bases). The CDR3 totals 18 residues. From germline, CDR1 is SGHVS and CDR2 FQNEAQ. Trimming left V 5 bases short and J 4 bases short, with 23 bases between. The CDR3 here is CASSPVIRGVLGNEKLFF. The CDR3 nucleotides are TGTGCCAGCAGCCCTGTCATAAGGGGGGTCCTGGGTAATGAAAAACTGTTTTTT.

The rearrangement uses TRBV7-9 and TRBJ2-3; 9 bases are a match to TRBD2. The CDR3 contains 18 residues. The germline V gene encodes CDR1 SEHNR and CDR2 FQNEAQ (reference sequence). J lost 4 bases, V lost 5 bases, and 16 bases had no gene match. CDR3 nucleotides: TGTGCCAGCAGCCACACCGGGAGCGGGGGGTCGAGCCCAGATACGCAGTATTTT. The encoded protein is CASSHTGSGGSSPDTQYF.

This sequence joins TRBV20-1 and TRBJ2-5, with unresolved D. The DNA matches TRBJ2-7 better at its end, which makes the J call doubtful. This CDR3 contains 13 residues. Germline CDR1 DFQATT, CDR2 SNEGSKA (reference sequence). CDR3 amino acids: CSARQASLYEQYF. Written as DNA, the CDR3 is TGCAGTGCGAGACAAGCATCCCTCTACGAGCAGTACTTC.

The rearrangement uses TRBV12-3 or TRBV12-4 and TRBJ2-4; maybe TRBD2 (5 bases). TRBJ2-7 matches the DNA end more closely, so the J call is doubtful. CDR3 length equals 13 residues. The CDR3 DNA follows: TGTGCCAGCAAATGGACTGAAGACTACGAGCAGTACTTC. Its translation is CASKWTEDYEQYF.

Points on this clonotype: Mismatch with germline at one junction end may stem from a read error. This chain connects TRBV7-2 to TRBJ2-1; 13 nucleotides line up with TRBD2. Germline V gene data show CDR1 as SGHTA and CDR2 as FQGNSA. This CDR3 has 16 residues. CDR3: CGSSPRTSGGQNEQFF. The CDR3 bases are TGTGGCAGCAGCCCTAGGACTAGCGGGGGTCAGAATGAGCAGTTCTTC.

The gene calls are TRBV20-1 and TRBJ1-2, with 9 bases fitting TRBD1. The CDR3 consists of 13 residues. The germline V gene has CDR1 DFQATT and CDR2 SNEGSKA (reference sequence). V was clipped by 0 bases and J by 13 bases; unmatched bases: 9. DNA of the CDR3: TGCAGTGCTAGAGATCGGAGGACAGGGGATATCACCTTC. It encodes CSARDRRTGDITF.

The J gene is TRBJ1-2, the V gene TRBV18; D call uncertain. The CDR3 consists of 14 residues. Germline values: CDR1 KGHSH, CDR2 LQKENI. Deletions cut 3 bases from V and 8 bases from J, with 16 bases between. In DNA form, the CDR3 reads TGTGCCAGCTCACCCCTTAGGACCTCTGAGGGCTACACCTTC. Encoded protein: CASSPLRTSEGYTF.

The CDR3: CSVDRAPRNYGYTF. As DNA, the CDR3 is TGCAGCGTTGATAGGGCCCCGAGGAACTATGGCTACACCTTC. The rearrangement uses TRBV29-1 and TRBJ1-2; D not certain. V was trimmed by 3 bases and J by 2 bases, leaving 13 bases between them. CDR1 and CDR2 (germline): SQVTM, ANQGSEA. The CDR3 sequence is 14 residues long.

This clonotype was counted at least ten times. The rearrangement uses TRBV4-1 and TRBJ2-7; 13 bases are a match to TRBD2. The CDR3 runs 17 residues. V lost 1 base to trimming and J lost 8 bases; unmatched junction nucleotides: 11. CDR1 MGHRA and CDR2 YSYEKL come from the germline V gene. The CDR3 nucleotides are TGCGCCAGCAGCCAAGGGGATGGACTAGCGGGGGAAGAGCAGCAGTACTTC. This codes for CASSQGDGLAGEEQQYF.

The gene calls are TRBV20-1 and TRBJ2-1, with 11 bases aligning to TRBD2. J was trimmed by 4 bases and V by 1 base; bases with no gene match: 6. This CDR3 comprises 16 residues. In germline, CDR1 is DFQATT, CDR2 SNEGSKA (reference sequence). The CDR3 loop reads CSARAPSGGMYNEQFF. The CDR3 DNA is TGCAGTGCTAGAGCTCCTAGCGGGGGGATGTACAATGAGCAGTTCTTC.

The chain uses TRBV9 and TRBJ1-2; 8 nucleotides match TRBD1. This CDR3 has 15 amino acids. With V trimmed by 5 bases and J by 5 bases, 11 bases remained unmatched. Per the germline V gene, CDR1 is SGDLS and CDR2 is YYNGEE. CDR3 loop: CASSTGTGFSYGYTF. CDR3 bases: TGTGCCAGCAGTACCGGGACAGGATTTTCTTATGGCTACACCTTC. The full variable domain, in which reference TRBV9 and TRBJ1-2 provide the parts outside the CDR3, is DSGVTQTPKHLITATGQRVTLRCSPRSGDLSVYWYQQSLDQGLQFLIQYYNGEERAKGNILERFSAQQFPDLHSELNLSSLELGDSALYFCASSTGTGFSYGYTFGSGTRLTVV.

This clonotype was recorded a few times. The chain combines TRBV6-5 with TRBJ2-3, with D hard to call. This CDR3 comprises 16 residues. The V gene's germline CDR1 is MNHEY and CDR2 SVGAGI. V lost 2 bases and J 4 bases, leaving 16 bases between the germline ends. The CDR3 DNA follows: TGTGCCAGCAGTTACACGTCAACTATGGACCCAGATACGCAGTATTTT. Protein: CASSYTSTMDPDTQYF.

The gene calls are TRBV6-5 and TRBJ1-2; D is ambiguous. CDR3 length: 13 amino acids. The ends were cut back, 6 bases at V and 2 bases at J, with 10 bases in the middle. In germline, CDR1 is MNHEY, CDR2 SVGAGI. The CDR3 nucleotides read TGTGCCAGCAGACCGACGGTGAACTATGGCTACACCTTC. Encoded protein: CASRPTVNYGYTF.

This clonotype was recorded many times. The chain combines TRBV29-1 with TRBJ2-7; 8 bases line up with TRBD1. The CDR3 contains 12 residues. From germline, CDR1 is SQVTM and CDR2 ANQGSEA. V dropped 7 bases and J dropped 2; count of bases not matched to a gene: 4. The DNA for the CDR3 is TGCAGCGGACTGACAGGGGCCTACGAGCAGTACTTC. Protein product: CSGLTGAYEQYF.

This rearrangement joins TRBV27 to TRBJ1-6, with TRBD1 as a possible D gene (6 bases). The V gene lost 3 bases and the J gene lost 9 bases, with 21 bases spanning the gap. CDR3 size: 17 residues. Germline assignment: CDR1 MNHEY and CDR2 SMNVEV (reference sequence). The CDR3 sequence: CASSFDRLSSVRSPLHF. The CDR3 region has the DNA TGTGCCAGCAGTTTCGACAGGCTATCGTCGGTGCGTTCACCCCTCCACTTT.

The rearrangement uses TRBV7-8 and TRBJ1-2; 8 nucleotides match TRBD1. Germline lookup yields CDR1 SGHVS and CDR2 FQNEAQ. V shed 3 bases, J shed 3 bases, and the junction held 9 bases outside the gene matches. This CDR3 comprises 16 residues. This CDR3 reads CASSFATGTGDYGYTF. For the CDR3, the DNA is TGTGCCAGCAGCTTCGCCACCGGGACAGGCGACTATGGCTACACCTTC.

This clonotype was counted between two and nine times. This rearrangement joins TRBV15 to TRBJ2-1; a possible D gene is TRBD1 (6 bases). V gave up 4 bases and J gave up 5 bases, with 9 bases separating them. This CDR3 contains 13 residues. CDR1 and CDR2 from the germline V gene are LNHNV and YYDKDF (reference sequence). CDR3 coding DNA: TGTGCCACCAGCATTCCAGGGGACAATGAGCAGTTCTTC. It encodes CATSIPGDNEQFF.

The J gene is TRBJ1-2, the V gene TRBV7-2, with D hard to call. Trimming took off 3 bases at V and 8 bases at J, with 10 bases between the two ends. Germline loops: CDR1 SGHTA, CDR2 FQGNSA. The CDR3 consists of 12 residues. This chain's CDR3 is CASSFPNGGYTF. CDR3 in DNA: TGTGCCAGCAGCTTCCCAAATGGGGGCTACACCTTC.

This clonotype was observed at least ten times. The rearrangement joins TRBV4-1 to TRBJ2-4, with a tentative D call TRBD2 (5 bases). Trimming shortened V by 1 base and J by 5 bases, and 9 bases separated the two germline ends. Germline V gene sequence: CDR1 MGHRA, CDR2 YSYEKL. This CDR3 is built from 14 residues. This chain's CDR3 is CASSQGMRENIQYF. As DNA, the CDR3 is TGCGCCAGCAGCCAAGGGATGAGGGAAAACATTCAGTACTTC.

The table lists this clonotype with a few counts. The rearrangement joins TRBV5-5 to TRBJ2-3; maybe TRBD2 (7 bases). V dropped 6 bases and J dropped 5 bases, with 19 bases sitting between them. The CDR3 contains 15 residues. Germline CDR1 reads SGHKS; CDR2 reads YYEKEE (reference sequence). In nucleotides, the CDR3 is TGTGCCAGCACTCCGGGGGGCAGGTCGGTAGATACGCAGTATTTT. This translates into CASTPGGRSVDTQYF.